This T cell receptor (beta chain) was documented in a study of shared clonotypes between healthy human individuals. Deep-level settings were used for running the assay. Measured with immunoSEQ multiplex PCR; TCRdb has only the in-frame clones, and not every one. The sample shows 550,000 to 850,000 clones, 72% of them seen only once. Material for sequencing was memory CD4+ T cells sorted from blood. Subset specified: CD45RA-negative fraction. This clonotype was obtained from a woman aged 25 to 45 in good health.

CDR3 sequence (DNA): TGCGCCAGCAGCCAGCTCCGGGACAGGGACTCTGGGGCCAACGTCCTGACTTTC. It specifies CASSQLRDRDSGANVLTF. J is TRBJ2-6 and V is TRBV4-1, with 9 bases that match TRBD1. CDR1 and CDR2 from the germline V gene are MGHRA and YSYEKL. CDR3 length: 18 amino acids. J gave up 0 bases and V 3 bases, and 6 bases lay outside the gene matches.